These T cell receptor beta chains were read from a single sample in a study of blood T cell repertoires in COVID-19. Produced via immunoSEQ multiplex PCR; TCRdb's table is partial and in-frame only. Here the sample spans about 230,000 clones, roughly 81% being singletons. Sequences were obtained from peripheral blood. The origin of the receptors is a man aged 35-49 years with acute or convalescent COVID-19. Both conserved end residues are trimmed from each CDR3. Fields, in order: clone size, J gene, V gene, CDR3 protein. A clone size is listed for some rows: how often the clone was seen (once, few, many), or a class if it is expanded.

>.|TRBJ2-1|TRBV29-1
SVDSTGGNEQF
>once|TRBJ2-2|TRBV5-1
ASSPRGGTTGELF
>.|TRBJ2-3|TRBV30
AWSVDRTDTQY
>.|TRBJ2-1|TRBV11-2
ASSSWSNNEQF
>.|TRBJ1-1|TRBV7-6
ASSLPGQGNTEAF
>.|TRBJ2-3|TRBV10-3
AIRTREHGDTQY
>.|TRBJ1-2|TRBV19
ASSLRTDGYT
>.|TRBJ1-3|TRBV30
AWSFRGGGNTIY
>.|TRBJ2-3|TRBV28
ASSLWTSTDTQY
>.|TRBJ1-1|TRBV6-5
ASSYAQALGTEAF
>.|TRBJ1-2|TRBV7-2
ASSPGPGSDGYT
>few|TRBJ1-1|TRBV7-9
ASSPRVDTEAF
>.|TRBJ1-1|TRBV11-1
ASSFRGSNTEAF
>.|TRBJ1-1|TRBV6-5
ASRQQSTEAF
>.|TRBJ1-3|TRBV5-5
ASSLEGGIGNTIY
>.|TRBJ2-2|TRBV28
ASSRQRISPGELF
>.|TRBJ2-2|TRBV3-1/TRBV3-2
ASSRLASGELF
>.|TRBJ1-5|TRBV12-5
ASGLVQRGPQH
>.|TRBJ1-5|TRBV2
ASRTASNQPQH
>.|TRBJ2-2|TRBV2
ASSDGGVNTGELF
>.|TRBJ2-2|TRBV5-4
ASSLPSGISGELF
>few|TRBJ1-6|TRBV7-6
ASSPPGDRNSPLH
>.|TRBJ2-4|TRBV10-1
ASTIPDRDKNIQY
>.|TRBJ2-3|TRBV28
ASAGGWSTDTQY
>.|TRBJ1-3|TRBV27
ASSLKPSLSGNTIY
>few|TRBJ1-6|TRBV3-1/TRBV3-2
ASSPREGTYNSPLH